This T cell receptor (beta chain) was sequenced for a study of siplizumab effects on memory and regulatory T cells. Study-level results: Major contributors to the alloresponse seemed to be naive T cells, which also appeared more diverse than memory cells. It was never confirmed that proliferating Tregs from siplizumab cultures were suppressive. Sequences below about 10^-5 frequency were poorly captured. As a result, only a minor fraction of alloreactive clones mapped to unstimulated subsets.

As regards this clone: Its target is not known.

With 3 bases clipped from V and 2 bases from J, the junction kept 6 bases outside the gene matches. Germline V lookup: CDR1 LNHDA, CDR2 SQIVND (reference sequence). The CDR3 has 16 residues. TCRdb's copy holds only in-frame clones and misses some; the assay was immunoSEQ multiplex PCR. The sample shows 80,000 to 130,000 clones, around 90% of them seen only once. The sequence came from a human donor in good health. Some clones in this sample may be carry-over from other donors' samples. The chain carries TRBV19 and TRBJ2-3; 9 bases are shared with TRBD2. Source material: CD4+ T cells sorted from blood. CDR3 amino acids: CASSMQLAGNTDTQYF. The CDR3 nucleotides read TGTGCCAGTAGTATGCAGCTAGCGGGGAACACAGATACGCAGTATTTT.